The 20 T cell receptor beta chains listed next were all sequenced from one sample in a study of identical twins. MiXCR, run by TCRdb on the 5' RACE reads, gives a single entry per CDR3 protein. The sample lists hundreds of thousands of distinct CDR3 sequences; 12% were seen once. A further study also used this sample, focusing on yellow fever vaccine responses in identical twins.

Sequenced: PBMCs. The receptor source for this set is a woman in her late teens or twenties in good health.

This clonotype was seen repeatedly, ten times or more. This chain connects TRBV2 to TRBJ2-1; D is unresolved. V lost 4 bases to trimming and J lost 5 bases, with 12 bases between them. The CDR3 contains 14 residues. The V gene's germline CDR1 is SNHLY and CDR2 FYNNEI. The CDR3 sequence: CASSGLVRHNEQFF. The CDR3, as DNA: TGTGCCAGCAGTGGCCTAGTACGACACAATGAGCAGTTCTTC.

The chain recombines TRBV5-1 with TRBJ2-7; D might be TRBD1 or TRBD2, each matching 6 bases. V shed 4 bases and J shed 0 bases, with 14 bases lying between them. Germline V lookup: CDR1 SGHRS, CDR2 YFSETQ. The CDR3 spans 15 residues. CDR3 in DNA: TGCGCCAGCAGCCCGGAGGGGGGATTCTCCTACGAGCAGTACGTC. Protein product: CASSPEGGFSYEQYV.

V gene TRBV5-6 combines with J gene TRBJ2-1; maybe TRBD2 (5 bases). V shed 4 bases and J shed 1 base, with 12 bases lying between them. CDR3 length: 15 amino acids. Germline values: CDR1 SGHDT, CDR2 YYEEEE. This chain's CDR3 is CASSPPRRSYNEQFF. Written as DNA, the CDR3 is TGTGCCAGCAGCCCCCCTAGGAGGTCCTACAATGAGCAGTTCTTC.

This clonotype was seen only once. V is TRBV6-1 and J is TRBJ2-5, with 8 nucleotides matching TRBD1. The germline CDR1 and CDR2 sequences are MNHNS and SASEGT. Trimming took 7 bases from V and 1 from J; bases not matched to a gene: 5. This CDR3 is 14 amino acids long. CDR3 DNA: TGTGCCAGCATCGGACAGGGTCCCCAAGAGACCCAGTACTTC. It specifies CASIGQGPQETQYF.

The chain uses TRBV3-1 and TRBJ2-1, with D perhaps matching TRBD1 (6 bases). The CDR3 spans 17 residues. V was shortened by 3 bases and J by 8 bases, with 23 bases between the two germline ends. CDR1 is LGHDT and CDR2 is YNNKEL in the germline V gene (reference sequence). The CDR3 sequence: CASSQYRDLREGDEQFF. The CDR3 coding sequence is TGTGCCAGCAGCCAGTACCGGGACCTCCGCGAGGGGGATGAGCAGTTCTTC.

This chain connects TRBV5-1 to TRBJ2-2, with TRBD1 matching 9 bases. In germline, CDR1 is SGHRS, CDR2 YFSETQ. After removal of 1 base from V and 7 bases from J, the junction contained 8 bases not matched to a gene. The CDR3 loop spans 16 amino acids. This chain's CDR3 is CASSLLDRGFGGELFF. The CDR3 nucleotides are TGCGCCAGCAGCTTGCTGGACAGGGGATTCGGCGGGGAGCTGTTTTTT.

V and J are TRBV11-1 and TRBJ2-2, with a tentative D call TRBD2 (5 bases). Germline CDR1 is SGHAT and CDR2 is FQDESV (reference sequence). V dropped 1 base and J dropped 7 bases, with 13 bases sitting between them. The CDR3 length is 15 residues. CDR3 nucleotides: TGTGCCAGCAGCTTAGAGCCTCCTCGGGGCGGGGAGCTGTTTTTT. Translated, it gives CASSLEPPRGGELFF.

This clonotype appeared a few times. The chain carries TRBV5-1 and TRBJ2-3; 12 bases align to TRBD1. V shed 4 bases, J shed 0 bases, and the junction held 18 bases outside the gene matches. CDR3 length equals 21 residues. Germline CDR1 SGHRS, CDR2 YFSETQ. The CDR3 spells CASSVPGQGARLSESTDTQYF. For the CDR3, the DNA is TGCGCCAGCAGCGTTCCGGGACAGGGGGCCCGTCTATCCGAAAGCACAGATACGCAGTATTTT.

This clonotype was observed a handful of times. The rearrangement joins TRBV15 to TRBJ2-7; D tentatively reads TRBD1 or TRBD2 (5 bases each). The CDR3 totals 14 residues. V lost 3 bases, J lost 0 bases, and 9 bases lay in between. The V gene's germline CDR1 is LNHNV and CDR2 YYDKDF (reference sequence). The chain's CDR3 is CATSRGETSYEQYF. CDR3 nucleotides: TGTGCCACCAGCAGGGGGGAGACCTCCTACGAGCAGTACTTC.

The V call is TRBV5-5, the J call TRBJ2-7; 11 bases agree with TRBD2. V lost 4 bases to trimming and J lost 0 bases; unmatched junction nucleotides: 9. Per germline, CDR1 SGHKS and CDR2 YYEKEE (reference sequence). This CDR3 region has 17 residues. The DNA for the CDR3 is TGTGCCAGCAGCGTGCCTCTAGCGGGGGGTAGCTCCTACGAGCAGTACGTC. It codes for CASSVPLAGGSSYEQYV.

The gene calls are TRBV15 and TRBJ2-1; tentative D call: TRBD2 (5 bases). This CDR3 has 18 residues. The V end lost 2 bases, the J end lost 9 bases, and 26 bases lay between the germline ends. Germline CDR1 and CDR2: LNHNV and YYDKDF (reference sequence). CDR3 DNA sequence: TGTGCCACCAGCAGAAGCAGTGAGAGAGGGCCCCATGCTAGTGAGCAGTTCTTC. Translation: CATSRSSERGPHASEQFF. Based on the CDR3 plus reference TRBV15 and TRBJ2-1, the full variable domain is DAMVIQNPRYQVTQFGKPVTLSCSQTLNHNVMYWYQQKSSQAPKLLFHYYDKDFNNEADTPDNFQSRRPNTSFCFLDIRSPGLGDTAMYLCATSRSSERGPHASEQFFGPGTRLTVL.

The genes are TRBV2 and TRBJ2-3, with TRBD2 matching over 11 bases. This CDR3 has 18 residues. The trim removed 6 bases at V and 0 bases at J, leaving 11 bases unmatched. CDR1 is SNHLY and CDR2 is FYNNEI in the germline V gene. The CDR3 region has the DNA TGTGCCAGCAGCTCCACTAGCGGGAGTTACCCTAGCACAGATACGCAGTATTTT. Its translation is CASSSTSGSYPSTDTQYF. The variable domain in full, with the rest retrieved from reference TRBV2 and TRBJ2-3, is EPEVTQTPSHQVTQMGQEVILRCVPISNHLYFYWYRQILGQKVEFLVSFYNNEISEKSEIFDDQFSVERPDGSNFTLKIRSTKLEDSAMYFCASSSTSGSYPSTDTQYFGPGTRLTVL.

The chain uses TRBV13 and TRBJ2-7; 9 bases map to TRBD1. V lost 5 bases, J lost 5 bases, and 7 bases stayed unmatched. The germline CDR1 and CDR2 sequences are PRHDT and FYEKMQ (reference sequence). The length of the CDR3 is 14 residues. CDR3 residues: CASSRRDRADEQYV. For the CDR3, the DNA is TGTGCCAGCAGCCGCCGGGACAGGGCGGACGAGCAGTACGTC.

This sequence joins TRBV10-3 and TRBJ2-7, with a tentative D call TRBD1 (6 bases). Germline CDR1 and CDR2: ENHRY and SYGVKD. The CDR3 runs to 15 residues. Trimming took 3 bases from V and 3 from J, leaving 15 bases between them. The CDR3 coding sequence is TGTGCCATCAGTGATGGTCCCGGACAGTTCTACGAGCAGTACTTC. Translating it yields CAISDGPGQFYEQYF.

This clonotype was counted at least ten times. CDR3 in DNA: TGTGCCAGCAGTTTCAGACAGTACACTGAAGCTTTCTTT. Translating gives CASSFRQYTEAFF. J is TRBJ1-1 and V is TRBV12-3 or TRBV12-4; maybe TRBD1 (5 bases). V was pared by 3 bases and J by 3 bases, with 8 bases between. CDR3 length: 13 residues.

This clonotype was detected many times. The chain uses TRBV7-2 and TRBJ2-7; D uncertain. The germline gives CDR1 SGHTA, CDR2 FQGNSA. The CDR3 runs to 11 residues. Trimming removed 5 bases at V and 3 bases at J, with 5 bases between. The CDR3 coding sequence is TGTGCCAGCAGCGCGCGCTACGAGCAGTACTTC. Its protein is CASSARYEQYF.

This clonotype was observed a few times. The chain combines TRBV12-3 or TRBV12-4 with TRBJ2-7; D tentatively fits TRBD1 or TRBD2 (5 bases each). The germline V and J ends were trimmed by 3 bases and 1 base, with 10 bases remaining between them. This CDR3 is built from 14 residues. CDR3 DNA sequence: TGTGCCAGCAGTTTTGGGGGAACATCCTACGAGCAGTACTTC. Its translation is CASSFGGTSYEQYF.

Many counts were recorded for this clonotype. The chain recombines TRBV12-3 or TRBV12-4 with TRBJ1-5; no reliable D call. Trimming pared 2 bases from V and 2 bases from J, leaving 22 bases between. The CDR3 runs 19 residues. The CDR3 DNA is TGTGCCAGCAGTTTACGCCCAGTTCAGAGAGAACGCGGCAATCAGCCCCAGCATTTT. Translating it yields CASSLRPVQRERGNQPQHF.

This clonotype has more than one count but fewer than ten. The chain links TRBV12-3 or TRBV12-4 to TRBJ2-3; no reliable D call. V was cut by 1 base and J by 4 bases, with 9 bases left in between. The CDR3 is 14 residues long. In DNA form, the CDR3 reads TGTGCCAGCAGTTTAGGGGCCGTGTCAGATACGCAGTATTTT. This encodes CASSLGAVSDTQYF.

This clonotype occurred once. The chain joins TRBV2 to TRBJ2-5; D assignment may be TRBD1 or TRBD2 (5 bases each). Germline CDR1 SNHLY, CDR2 FYNNEI. Trimming stripped 3 bases from V and 1 base from J, with 12 bases between. This CDR3 has 15 amino acids. CDR3 loop: CASSESGPTQETQYF. The CDR3 nucleotides read TGTGCCAGCAGTGAGTCGGGACCCACCCAAGAGACCCAGTACTTC.